This T cell receptor (beta chain) emerged from a study of blood T cell repertoires in COVID-19. Study-wide context: Whether acute or convalescent, the COVID-19 samples came from the United States, Italy and Spain. The cDNA or gDNA used as material had been derived from T cells, B-cell-depleted T cells, or PBMCs.

Deletions cut 1 base from V and 0 bases from J, with 9 bases between. The CDR3 contains 15 residues. CDR1 is LGHDT and CDR2 is YNNKEL in the germline V gene (reference sequence). Per the study methods: For nucleated cells, counts were estimated from reference gene primer amplification. Libraries were prepared by immunoSEQ multiplex PCR; TCRdb keeps only in-frame clonotypes and omits some of them. The DNA was the basis for D and trimming; V, J and clone size are from that table. The sample lists 100,000 to 150,000 clones; around four fifths were seen once. This rearrangement joins TRBV3-1 (or the pseudogene TRBV3-2) to TRBJ1-1; no definite D call. What was sequenced was peripheral blood. The receptor's source is a man aged 80 or over with active or convalescent COVID-19. CDR3 sequence (DNA): TGTGCCAGCAGCCAAGGTGCAGGTTTGAACACTGAAGCTTTCTTT. Amino acids: CASSQGAGLNTEAFF.